This T cell receptor beta chain was profiled in a study of T-cell reconstitution after alpha-beta-depleted transplantation in children. Findings and caveats of the study: Several hundred graft clones that had expanded were reportedly the source of alpha-beta T cells about two months after transplant. T-cell counts and diversity at one year following transplant were attributed mainly to newly produced T cells.

Unique molecular identifiers were incorporated into the prepared TCRbeta library. TCRdb redid the calling of the PCR reads with MiXCR, one entry per CDR3 protein. Among roughly 310,000 distinct CDR3 sequences listed, roughly 25% were seen once. CDR1 is SGHRS and CDR2 is YFSETQ in the germline V gene. The CDR3 runs 18 residues. Unmatched junction bases numbered 14, after V lost 4 bases and J lost 0 bases. This clonotype was seen a few times. The antigen is unknown. J is TRBJ2-7 and V is TRBV5-1; TRBD1 agrees at 9 bases. Specimen: PBMCs, mostly from graft donor cells, collected 180 days after TCRalphabeta/CD19-depleted stem cell transplant. The receptor was isolated from a male patient younger than 18 who had a stem cell transplant for acute lymphoblastic leukemia, so the T cells may come from the graft donor. CDR3 bases: TGCGCCAGCAGCATGTCCGGGACAGGGTTGAGGGGCTCCTACGAGCAGTACTTC. Translation: CASSMSGTGLRGSYEQYF.